The 4 T cell receptor beta chains presented below share a single source sample, sequenced in a study of blood T cell repertoires in COVID-19. Method: immunoSEQ multiplex PCR; TCRdb's copy keeps in-frame clones and lacks some. In the table there are more than 100,000 clones, more than 85% of which are singletons. The sequenced material came from peripheral blood. The receptors here all came from a human donor in a cohort sampled during active COVID-19.

V is TRBV15 and J is TRBJ1-5, with D possibly matching TRBD1 (6 bases). V shed 5 bases and J shed 0 bases, with 14 bases lying between them. The CDR3 extends over 16 amino acids. Germline V gives CDR1 LNHNV, CDR2 YYDKDF (reference sequence). This CDR3 is CATSRAGDYSNQPQHF. The CDR3 DNA sequence: TGTGCCACCAGCCGGGCAGGGGACTATAGCAATCAGCCCCAGCATTTT.

This clone appeared a single time. The chain carries TRBV5-6 and TRBJ2-6; D gene uncertain. The V gene lost 4 bases and the J gene lost 0 bases, with 17 bases spanning the gap. The CDR3 covers 18 residues. The germline CDR1 and CDR2 sequences are SGHDT and YYEEEE. DNA for the CDR3: TGTGCCAGCAGCATACCTGTCGAGTCCCTCTCTGGGGCCAACGTCCTGACTTTC. This encodes CASSIPVESLSGANVLTF. Looking up the rest from reference TRBV5-6 and TRBJ2-6 gives the full variable domain: DAGVTQSPTHLIKTRGQQVTLRCSPKSGHDTVSWYQQALGQGPQFIFQYYEEEERQRGNFPDRFSGHQFPNYSSELNVNALLLGDSALYLCASSIPVESLSGANVLTFGAGSRLTVL.

The chain uses TRBV5-1 and TRBJ2-1; 7 nucleotides agree with TRBD2. Losses at the gene ends were 4 bases for V and 2 bases for J; bases not matched to a gene: 12. The CDR3 spans 17 residues. The germline V gene encodes CDR1 SGHRS and CDR2 YFSETQ. The CDR3 DNA is TGCGCCAGCAGCGTATTTTTGCTAGCGGAAACCTACAATGAGCAGTTCTTC. The encoded protein is CASSVFLLAETYNEQFF.

V usage is TRBV7-9 and J usage is TRBJ2-7; 9 nucleotides align to TRBD1. The CDR3 is made up of 14 amino acids. V gave up 5 bases and J gave up 4 bases; unmatched junction bases: 6. Germline V gene lookup returns CDR1 SEHNR and CDR2 FQNEAQ (reference sequence). CDR3 sequence: CASSLGTGRYEQYF. In DNA, the CDR3 is TGTGCCAGCAGCCTGGGGACAGGGAGATACGAGCAGTACTTC.